These 24 T cell receptor beta chains came from one sample sequenced in a study of control samples from healthy donors and cancer patients. Some clones are missing from TCRdb's copy, which holds only in-frame ones; the method was immunoSEQ multiplex PCR. The table includes roughly 400,000 clones, over 75% detected once. The sequenced sample was PBMCs. The receptors derive from a man aged 35-49 years with head and neck cancer.

The chain has TRBV6-5 and TRBJ1-2, with 10 bases aligning to TRBD1. CDR1 and CDR2 from the germline V gene are MNHEY and SVGAGI. V trimming: 1 base; J trimming: 3 bases; junction bases outside the gene matches: 2. The CDR3 has 15 residues. CDR3 DNA: TGTGCCAGCAGTTACTTGACAGGGGGCGACTATGGCTACACCTTC. Protein product: CASSYLTGGDYGYTF.

V is TRBV13 and J is TRBJ2-7; D is ambiguous. With 0 bases removed from V and 1 base from J, the gap between germline ends came to 7 bases. The CDR3 totals 14 residues. The germline V gene encodes CDR1 PRHDT and CDR2 FYEKMQ (reference sequence). The CDR3 DNA is TGTGCCAGCAGCTTAGGGGATACTTCCTACGAGCAGTACTTC. As protein: CASSLGDTSYEQYF. Full variable domain (rest looked up from reference TRBV13 and TRBJ2-7): AAGVIQSPRHLIKEKRETATLKCYPIPRHDTVYWYQQGPGQDPQFLISFYEKMQSDKGSIPDRFSAQQFSDYHSELNMSSLELGDSALYFCASSLGDTSYEQYFGPGTRLTVT.

This rearrangement joins TRBV2 to TRBJ2-1; 8 positions match TRBD2. The CDR3 runs to 15 residues. Germline loops: CDR1 SNHLY, CDR2 FYNNEI. After removal of 6 bases from V and 2 bases from J, the junction contained 6 bases not matched to a gene. CDR3 amino acids: CASRNQAGAYNEQFF. Written as DNA, the CDR3 is TGTGCCAGCAGGAACCAAGCGGGAGCCTACAATGAGCAGTTCTTC.

The chain is built from TRBV11-3 and TRBJ1-1; 7 bases map to TRBD1. After removal of 6 bases from V and 1 base from J, the junction contained 2 bases not matched to a gene. The V gene's germline CDR1 is SGHNT and CDR2 YENEEA. The CDR3 has 13 amino acids. As DNA, the CDR3 is TGTGCCAGCAGTCGGACAGGGAACACTGAAGCTTTCTTT. Its protein is CASSRTGNTEAFF.

This clone has just one count. The rearrangement joins TRBV20-1 to TRBJ1-1; D gene ambiguous. CDR3 length: 11 amino acids. Looked up from germline, CDR1 is DFQATT and CDR2 is SNEGSKA (reference sequence). V lost 1 base and J lost 6, with 6 bases in between. CDR3 sequence reads: CSARVVPEAFF. The CDR3, as DNA: TGCAGTGCTAGAGTGGTTCCTGAAGCTTTCTTT.

The chain uses TRBV5-1 and TRBJ1-1; no definite D call. Germline V CDR1 and CDR2: SGHRS, YFSETQ. This CDR3 region has 15 residues. With 0 bases removed from V and 6 bases from J, the gap between germline ends came to 15 bases. For the CDR3, the DNA is TGCGCCAGCAGCTTGGTGGCCGCGTCCTCGGCTGAAGCTTTCTTT. The encoded protein is CASSLVAASSAEAFF. Supplemented by reference TRBV5-1 and TRBJ1-1, the full variable domain reads KAGVTQTPRYLIKTRGQQVTLSCSPISGHRSVSWYQQTPGQGLQFLFEYFSETQRNKGNFPGRFSGRQFSNSRSEMNVSTLELGDSALYLCASSLVAASSAEAFFGQGTRLTVV.

The V and J genes are TRBV5-1 and TRBJ1-3; D unresolved. Trimming removed 0 bases from V and 0 bases from J, with 10 bases in between. The CDR3 is 16 amino acids. Germline CDR1 reads SGHRS; CDR2 reads YFSETQ. This CDR3 is CASSLVDGFSGNTIYF. CDR3 sequence (DNA): TGCGCCAGCAGCTTGGTCGACGGCTTCTCTGGAAACACCATATATTTT.

This clone was seen just once. V usage is TRBV5-8 and J usage is TRBJ2-1, with 14 nucleotides matching TRBD2. V dropped 9 bases and J dropped 8; count of bases not matched to a gene: 13. Germline V lookup: CDR1 SGHTS, CDR2 YDEGEE. The CDR3 extends over 16 amino acids. This chain's CDR3 is CATQTSGGAKNHEQFF. For the CDR3, the DNA is TGTGCCACCCAGACTAGCGGGGGGGCGAAGAACCATGAGCAGTTCTTC.

The chain joins TRBV5-6 to TRBJ2-3, with TRBD1 matching 10 bases. The CDR3 runs 16 residues. CDR1 is SGHDT and CDR2 is YYEEEE in the germline V gene. Losses at the gene ends were 1 base for V and 6 bases for J; bases not matched to a gene: 8. The CDR3 DNA is TGTGCCAGCAGCTTGATCGGACAGGGGGATGTTGATACGCAGTATTTT. Residues: CASSLIGQGDVDTQYF.

The genes are TRBV2 and TRBJ1-4; D is perhaps TRBD1 (6 bases). The CDR3 spans 16 residues. Germline CDR1 reads SNHLY; CDR2 reads FYNNEI. Trimming stripped 7 bases from V and 4 bases from J, with 19 bases between. The CDR3 loop reads CASKEGEIPLNEKLFF. As DNA, the CDR3 is TGTGCCAGCAAAGAGGGGGAGATTCCACTTAATGAAAAACTGTTTTTT.

CDR3 nucleotide sequence: TGCGCCAGCAGTCCGAGTCGAATGAACACTGAAGCTTTCTTT. Its protein product is CASSPSRMNTEAFF. V and J are TRBV10-1 and TRBJ1-1; D is unclear. Per the germline V gene, CDR1 is WNHNN and CDR2 is SYGVQD (reference sequence). This CDR3 region has 14 residues. Trimming removed 5 bases at V and 0 bases at J, with 10 bases between.

The chain recombines TRBV20-1 with TRBJ1-1; D is unclear. The V gene lost 3 bases and the J gene lost 11 bases, with 7 bases spanning the gap. The CDR3 runs 9 residues. Germline V CDR1 and CDR2: DFQATT, SNEGSKA (reference sequence). CDR3 loop: CSASMAAFF. CDR3 DNA: TGCAGTGCTAGCATGGCGGCTTTCTTT.

V usage is TRBV5-6 and J usage is TRBJ2-6; unclear D gene. V was shortened by 0 bases and J by 1 base, with 11 bases between the two germline ends. Germline V gene data show CDR1 as SGHDT and CDR2 as YYEEEE. This CDR3 comprises 17 residues. The CDR3 DNA sequence: TGTGCCAGCAGCTTGGTAACGCAGTCTTCTGGGGCCAACGTCCTGACTTTC. Its protein is CASSLVTQSSGANVLTF. Full variable domain (rest looked up from reference TRBV5-6 and TRBJ2-6): DAGVTQSPTHLIKTRGQQVTLRCSPKSGHDTVSWYQQALGQGPQFIFQYYEEEERQRGNFPDRFSGHQFPNYSSELNVNALLLGDSALYLCASSLVTQSSGANVLTFGAGSRLTVL.

The V and J genes are TRBV11-1 and TRBJ2-7, with a weak D call TRBD1 (5 bases). CDR3 size: 16 residues. Trimming shortened V by 5 bases and J by 0 bases, and 17 bases separated the two germline ends. From germline, CDR1 is SGHAT and CDR2 FQDESV (reference sequence). CDR3 bases: TGTGCCAGCAGCACCCGACAGACCCAATTCTCCTACGAGCAGTACTTC. Translating it yields CASSTRQTQFSYEQYF.

The rearrangement joins TRBV9 to TRBJ2-1; D might be TRBD2 (5 bases). Trimming removed 0 bases at V and 15 bases at J, with 28 bases between. The CDR3 length is 17 residues. Germline V CDR1 and CDR2: SGDLS, YYNGEE. This chain's CDR3 is CASSVEGAAISSVVLFF. CDR3 coding DNA: TGTGCCAGCAGCGTAGAAGGAGCGGCCATCTCCTCCGTCGTTCTGTTCTTC.

This chain joins TRBV11-2 and TRBJ2-7; unclear D gene. Germline V CDR1 and CDR2: SGHAT, FQNNGV. V was cut by 2 bases and J by 0 bases, with 8 bases left in between. This CDR3 has 14 residues. The CDR3 sequence is CASSLPYPSYEQYF. CDR3 nucleotide sequence: TGTGCCAGCAGCTTACCTTACCCCTCCTACGAGCAGTACTTC.

The J gene is TRBJ2-7, the V gene TRBV6-2 or TRBV6-3; D gene ambiguous. Germline V gene sequence: CDR1 MNHEY, CDR2 SVGEGT. Deletions cut 5 bases from V and 5 bases from J, with 22 bases between. This CDR3 is built from 16 residues. CDR3 sequence reads: CASSPTEMRKDHEQYF. The CDR3 DNA is TGTGCCAGCAGTCCGACCGAGATGCGAAAGGATCACGAGCAGTACTTC.

This clone was observed a single time. The chain couples TRBV7-9 to TRBJ1-6; 8 bases map to TRBD1. The CDR3 spans 15 residues. CDR1 SEHNR and CDR2 FQNEAQ come from the germline V gene (reference sequence). Unmatched junction bases numbered 7, after V lost 5 bases and J lost 7 bases. The DNA for the CDR3 is TGTGCCAGCAGCCCCCCGACAGGGGAAAATTCACCCCTCCACTTT. Its protein product is CASSPPTGENSPLHF. Combining the CDR3 with reference TRBV7-9 and TRBJ1-6 gives the whole variable domain DTGVSQNPRHKITKRGQNVTFRCDPISEHNRLYWYRQTLGQGPEFLTYFQNEAQLEKSRLLSDRFSAERPKGSFSTLEIQRTEQGDSAMYLCASSPPTGENSPLHFGNGTRLTVT.

The chain has TRBV7-2 and TRBJ1-3; 8 nucleotides match TRBD1. Germline V CDR1 and CDR2: SGHTA, FQGNSA. With V trimmed by 5 bases and J by 4 bases, 7 bases remained unmatched. This CDR3 contains 15 residues. The CDR3 DNA reads TGTGCCAGCAGCCTAGACAGGGGTTTCGGAAACACCATATATTTT. Its translation is CASSLDRGFGNTIYF. The whole variable domain, remainder taken from reference TRBV7-2 and TRBJ1-3, is GAGVSQSPSNKVTEKGKDVELRCDPISGHTALYWYRQSLGQGLEFLIYFQGNSAPDKSGLPSDRFSAERTGGSVSTLTIQRTQQEDSAVYLCASSLDRGFGNTIYFGEGSWLTVV.

The chain couples TRBV6-5 to TRBJ1-3; the D is unclear. Germline V CDR1 and CDR2: MNHEY, SVGAGI. V was trimmed by 4 bases and J by 1 base, leaving 11 bases between them. The CDR3 spans 15 residues. The DNA of the CDR3 is TGTGCCAGCAGTTTATCCCGGACGTCTGGAAACACCATATATTTT. Translating it yields CASSLSRTSGNTIYF.

This chain connects TRBV11-1 to TRBJ2-3, with D unresolved. V lost 5 bases to trimming and J lost 0 bases, with 12 bases between them. Germline V gives CDR1 SGHAT, CDR2 FQDESV (reference sequence). This CDR3 region has 15 residues. Written as DNA, the CDR3 is TGTGCCAGCAGCCCCCCGGGTAGCAGCACAGATACGCAGTATTTT. As protein: CASSPPGSSTDTQYF.

This chain links TRBV28 with TRBJ1-5, with a tentative D call TRBD1 (5 bases). Trimming took 0 bases from V and 0 from J, leaving 9 bases between them. This CDR3 has 16 residues. Germline CDR1 MDHEN, CDR2 SYDVKM. The CDR3 here is CASSLWQGVSNQPQHF. In DNA form, the CDR3 reads TGTGCCAGCAGTTTATGGCAGGGAGTTAGCAATCAGCCCCAGCATTTT. Full variable domain (outside the CDR3, taken from reference TRBV28 and TRBJ1-5): DVKVTQSSRYLVKRTGEKVFLECVQDMDHENMFWYRQDPGLGLRLIYFSYDVKMKEKGDIPEGYSVSREKKERFSLILESASTNQTSMYLCASSLWQGVSNQPQHFGDGTRLSIL.

The V and J genes are TRBV5-1 and TRBJ2-3; 9 nucleotides align to TRBD2. V gave up 4 bases and J gave up 0 bases; unmatched junction bases: 3. The germline V gene encodes CDR1 SGHRS and CDR2 YFSETQ. The CDR3 is 15 residues long. The CDR3 DNA reads TGCGCCAGCAGCCTAGCGGGAATCAGCACAGATACGCAGTATTTT. Protein product: CASSLAGISTDTQYF.

This chain joins TRBV12-3 or TRBV12-4 and TRBJ1-1, with D tentatively TRBD1 (6 bases). This CDR3 spans 13 amino acids. Deletions cut 7 bases from V and 4 bases from J, with 13 bases between. In DNA, the CDR3 is TGTGCCAGCACCTGGGGGGGCGGCACTGAAGCTTTCTTT. This sequence encodes CASTWGGGTEAFF.